The entry below describes one T cell receptor (beta chain). Its antigen is unknown. The protocol was immunoSEQ multiplex PCR, while the TCRdb copy is restricted to in-frame clones and leaves out a portion. The sample consists of some 2,000,000 clones, 85% to 95% of them appearing once. This sample was included in a study of shared clonotypes between healthy human individuals. Study-wide results and limits: Non-shared clonotypes showed lower generation probabilities than clonotypes common to all four donors. In a handful of donors, around 5% of naive CD4 clonotypes appeared in common.

Trimming removed 7 bases from V and 4 bases from J, with 10 bases in between. The CDR3 extends over 11 amino acids. Germline V gene sequence: CDR1 DFQATT, CDR2 SNEGSKA (reference sequence). The split of CD4+ cells yielded CD45RA+ naive and CD45RA-negative memory subsets. This sequence joins TRBV20-1 and TRBJ2-5; unclear D gene. The source is a man aged 18 to 29 in good health. The specimen was naive CD4+ T cells sorted from blood. As to subset: CD45RA+ positively selected. As DNA, the CDR3 is TGCAGTGGGTTAGCCCGAGAGACCCAGTACTTC. This gives the protein CSGLARETQYF.